This entry concerns a single T cell receptor (beta chain). This specimen belongs to a study of chemoradiotherapy in HPV16-positive cancers. Profiling relied on immunoSEQ multiplex PCR, and the TCRdb table lists in-frame clones only, not all of them. Here the sample spans 1,000 or so clones, around 90% being singletons. Trimming removed 0 bases at V and 4 bases at J, with 11 bases between. Per the germline V gene, CDR1 is MRHNA and CDR2 is SNTAGT. The length of the CDR3 is 15 residues. This TCR was sampled from a human donor with HPV-associated anogenital cancer. The chain combines TRBV6-4 with TRBJ2-3, with TRBD1 as a possible D gene (6 bases). The material sequenced was tumor tissue, taken from a patient who underwent chemoradiotherapy. CDR3 protein: CASSDSAGVADTQYF. In nucleotides, the CDR3 is TGTGCCAGCAGTGACTCGGCAGGGGTGGCAGATACGCAGTATTTT.